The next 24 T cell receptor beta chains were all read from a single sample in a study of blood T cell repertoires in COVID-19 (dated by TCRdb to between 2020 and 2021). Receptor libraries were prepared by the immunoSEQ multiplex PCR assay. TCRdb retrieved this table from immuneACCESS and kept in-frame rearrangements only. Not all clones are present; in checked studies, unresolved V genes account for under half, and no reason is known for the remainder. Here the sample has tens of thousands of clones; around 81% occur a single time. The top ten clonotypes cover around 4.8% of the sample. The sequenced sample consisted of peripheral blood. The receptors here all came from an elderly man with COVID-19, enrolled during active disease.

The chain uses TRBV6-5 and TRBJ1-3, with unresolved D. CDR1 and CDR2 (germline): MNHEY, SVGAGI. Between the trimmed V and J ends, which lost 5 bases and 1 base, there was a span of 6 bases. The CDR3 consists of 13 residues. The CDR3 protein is CASSKLSGNTIYF. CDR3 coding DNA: TGTGCCAGCAGTAAACTTTCTGGAAACACCATATATTTT.

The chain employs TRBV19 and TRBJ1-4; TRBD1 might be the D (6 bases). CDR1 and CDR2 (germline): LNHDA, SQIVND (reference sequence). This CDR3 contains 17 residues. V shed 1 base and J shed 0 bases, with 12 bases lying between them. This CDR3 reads CASSIARGATTNEKLFF. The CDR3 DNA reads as TGTGCCAGTAGTATAGCCCGGGGGGCAACAACTAATGAAAAACTGTTTTTT.

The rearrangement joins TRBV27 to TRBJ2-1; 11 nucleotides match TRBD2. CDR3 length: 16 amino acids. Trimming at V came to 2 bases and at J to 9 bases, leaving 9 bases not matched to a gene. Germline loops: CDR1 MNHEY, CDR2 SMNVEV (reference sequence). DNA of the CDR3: TGTGCCAGCAGTTTAGCGGCACTAGCGGGAGAAGGTGAGCAGTTCTTC. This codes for CASSLAALAGEGEQFF.

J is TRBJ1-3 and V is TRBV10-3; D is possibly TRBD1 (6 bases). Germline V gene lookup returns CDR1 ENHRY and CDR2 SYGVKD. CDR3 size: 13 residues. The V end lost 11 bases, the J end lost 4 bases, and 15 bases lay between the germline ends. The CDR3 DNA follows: TGTGCCCACAGGGCGCCCTCCGGAAACACCATATATTTT. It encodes CAHRAPSGNTIYF.

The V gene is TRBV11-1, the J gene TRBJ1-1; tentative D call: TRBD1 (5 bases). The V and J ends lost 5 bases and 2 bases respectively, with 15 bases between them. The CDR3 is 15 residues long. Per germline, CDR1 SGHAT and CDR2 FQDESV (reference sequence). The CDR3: CASSPRLGPNTEAFF. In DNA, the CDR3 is TGTGCCAGCAGCCCCAGGTTGGGGCCTAACACTGAAGCTTTCTTT.

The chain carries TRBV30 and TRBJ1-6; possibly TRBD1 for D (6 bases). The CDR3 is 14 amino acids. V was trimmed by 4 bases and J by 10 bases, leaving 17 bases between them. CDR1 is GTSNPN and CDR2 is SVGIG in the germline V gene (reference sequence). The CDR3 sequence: CAWTDSSQRSPLHF. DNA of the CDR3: TGTGCCTGGACGGACAGTTCTCAACGATCACCCCTCCACTTT.

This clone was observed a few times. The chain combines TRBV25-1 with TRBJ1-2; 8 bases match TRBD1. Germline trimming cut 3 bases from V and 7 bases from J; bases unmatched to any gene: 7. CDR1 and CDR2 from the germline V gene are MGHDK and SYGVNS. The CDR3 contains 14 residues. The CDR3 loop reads CASSDPGQVPGYTF. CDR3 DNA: TGTGCCAGCAGTGACCCGGGACAGGTCCCTGGCTACACCTTC.

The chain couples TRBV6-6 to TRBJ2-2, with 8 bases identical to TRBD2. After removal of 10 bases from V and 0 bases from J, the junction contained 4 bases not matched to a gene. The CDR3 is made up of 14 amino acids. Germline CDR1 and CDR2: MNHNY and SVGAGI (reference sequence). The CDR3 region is CATRGGANTGELFF. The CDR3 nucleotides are TGTGCCACCCGGGGGGGGGCGAACACCGGGGAGCTGTTTTTT.

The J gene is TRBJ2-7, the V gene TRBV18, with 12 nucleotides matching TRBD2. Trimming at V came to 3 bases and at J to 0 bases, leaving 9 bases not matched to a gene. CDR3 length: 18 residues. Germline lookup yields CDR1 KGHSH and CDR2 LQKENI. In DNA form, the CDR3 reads TGTGCCAGCTCACCGGCGGTCGTGACTAGCGGGAGCTCCTACGAGCAGTACTTC. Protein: CASSPAVVTSGSSYEQYF.

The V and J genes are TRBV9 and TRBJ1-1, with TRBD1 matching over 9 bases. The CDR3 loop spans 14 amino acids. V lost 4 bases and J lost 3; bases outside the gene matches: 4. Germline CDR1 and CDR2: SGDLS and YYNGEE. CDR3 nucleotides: TGTGCCAGCAGCAAGGGACAGGGCGACACTGAAGCTTTCTTT. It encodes CASSKGQGDTEAFF.

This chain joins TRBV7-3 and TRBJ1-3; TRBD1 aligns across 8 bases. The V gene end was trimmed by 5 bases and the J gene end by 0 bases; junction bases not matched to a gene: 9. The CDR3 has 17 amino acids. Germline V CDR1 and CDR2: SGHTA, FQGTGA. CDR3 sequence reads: CASSTIGQGNSGNTIYF. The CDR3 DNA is TGTGCCAGCAGCACGATAGGACAGGGAAACTCTGGAAACACCATATATTTT. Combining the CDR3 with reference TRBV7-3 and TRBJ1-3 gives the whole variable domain GAGVSQTPSNKVTEKGKYVELRCDPISGHTALYWYRQSLGQGPEFLIYFQGTGAADDSGLPNDRFFAVRPEGSVSTLKIQRTERGDSAVYLCASSTIGQGNSGNTIYFGEGSWLTVV.

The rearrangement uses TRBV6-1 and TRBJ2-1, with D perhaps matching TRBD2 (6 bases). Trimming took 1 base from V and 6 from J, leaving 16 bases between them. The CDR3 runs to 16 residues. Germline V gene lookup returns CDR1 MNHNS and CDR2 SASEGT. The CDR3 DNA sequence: TGTGCCAGCAGTGAAGTGCGGGGATTAGGACGCAATGAGCAGTTCTTC. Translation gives CASSEVRGLGRNEQFF.

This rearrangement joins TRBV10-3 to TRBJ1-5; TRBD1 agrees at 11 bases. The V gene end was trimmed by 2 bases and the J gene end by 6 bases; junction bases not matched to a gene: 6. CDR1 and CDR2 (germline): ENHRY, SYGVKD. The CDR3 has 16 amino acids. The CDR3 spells CAISEKGQGAGQPQHF. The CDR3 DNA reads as TGTGCCATCAGTGAGAAAGGACAGGGGGCAGGTCAGCCCCAGCATTTT.

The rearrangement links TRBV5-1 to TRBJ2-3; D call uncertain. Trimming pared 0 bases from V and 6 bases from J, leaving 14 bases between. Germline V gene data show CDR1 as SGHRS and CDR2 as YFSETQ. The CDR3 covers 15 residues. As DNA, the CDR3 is TGCGCCAGCAGCTTGGGCTTAGTGGTCGGGGATACGCAGTATTTT. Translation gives CASSLGLVVGDTQYF.

Here the CDR3 DNA reads TGTGCCAGCAGCTTGGTGGGGACTAGCGGATTAAGCACAGATACGCAGTATTTT. Translated: CASSLVGTSGLSTDTQYF. The chain employs TRBV5-4 and TRBJ2-3, with 11 bases fitting TRBD2. Germline V gene sequence: CDR1 SGHNT, CDR2 YYREEE (reference sequence). The CDR3 runs to 18 residues. J gave up 0 bases and V 0 bases, and 6 bases lay outside the gene matches.

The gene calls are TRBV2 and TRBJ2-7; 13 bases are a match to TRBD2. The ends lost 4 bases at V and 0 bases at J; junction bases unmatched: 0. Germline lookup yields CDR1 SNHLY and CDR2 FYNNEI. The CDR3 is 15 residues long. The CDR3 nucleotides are TGTGCCAGCAGTGGACTAGCGGGGGGCTCCTACGAGCAGTACTTC. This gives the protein CASSGLAGGSYEQYF.

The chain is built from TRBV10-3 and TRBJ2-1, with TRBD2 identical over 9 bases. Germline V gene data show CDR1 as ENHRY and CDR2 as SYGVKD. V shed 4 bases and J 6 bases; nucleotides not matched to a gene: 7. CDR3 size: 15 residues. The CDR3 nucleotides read TGTGCCATCAGTGGAGAGGGACTAGCCCTCAATGAGCAGTTCTTC. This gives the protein CAISGEGLALNEQFF.

The CDR3 sequence: CASSLSRDSPLHF. The CDR3 bases are TGCGCCAGCAGCTTATCCAGGGATTCACCCCTCCACTTT. The gene calls are TRBV5-1 and TRBJ1-6; perhaps TRBD1 as D (5 bases). The ends were cut back, 2 bases at V and 8 bases at J, with 8 bases in the middle. The CDR3 runs 13 residues. CDR1 is SGHRS and CDR2 is YFSETQ in the germline V gene.

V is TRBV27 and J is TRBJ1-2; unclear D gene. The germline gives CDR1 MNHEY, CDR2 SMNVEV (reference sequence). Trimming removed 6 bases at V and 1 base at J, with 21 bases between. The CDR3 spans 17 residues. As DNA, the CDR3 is TGTGCCAGCAGCCGCACAGCCTCCACGGGAGGTAACTATGGCTACACCTTC. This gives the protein CASSRTASTGGNYGYTF.

The CDR3 DNA is TGCAGCGTTCTGTGGGTGACAGGGGATACGCAGTATTTT. It encodes CSVLWVTGDTQYF. V usage is TRBV29-1 and J usage is TRBJ2-3; 7 bases map to TRBD1. This CDR3 has 13 amino acids. The V and J ends lost 5 bases and 6 bases, in that order; junction bases with no gene match: 8. The germline CDR1 and CDR2 sequences are SQVTM and ANQGSEA.

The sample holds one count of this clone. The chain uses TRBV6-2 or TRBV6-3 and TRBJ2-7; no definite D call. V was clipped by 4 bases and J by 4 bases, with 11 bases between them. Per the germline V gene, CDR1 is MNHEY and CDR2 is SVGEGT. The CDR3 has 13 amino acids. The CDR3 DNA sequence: TGTGCCAGCAGTTTTCGGAGAGCGTACGAGCAGTACTTC. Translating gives CASSFRRAYEQYF.

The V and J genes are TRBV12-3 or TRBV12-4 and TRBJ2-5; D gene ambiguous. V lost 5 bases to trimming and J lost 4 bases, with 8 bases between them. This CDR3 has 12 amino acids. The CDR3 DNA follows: TGTGCCAGCAGTCTAAACCTAGAGACCCAGTACTTC. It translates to CASSLNLETQYF.

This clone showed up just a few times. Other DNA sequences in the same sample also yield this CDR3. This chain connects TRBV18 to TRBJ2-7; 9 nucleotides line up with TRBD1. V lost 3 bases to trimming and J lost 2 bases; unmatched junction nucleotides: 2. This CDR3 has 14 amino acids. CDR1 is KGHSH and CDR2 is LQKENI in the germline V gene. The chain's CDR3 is CASSPGDRAYEQYF. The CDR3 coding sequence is TGTGCCAGCTCACCCGGGGACAGGGCCTACGAGCAGTACTTC.

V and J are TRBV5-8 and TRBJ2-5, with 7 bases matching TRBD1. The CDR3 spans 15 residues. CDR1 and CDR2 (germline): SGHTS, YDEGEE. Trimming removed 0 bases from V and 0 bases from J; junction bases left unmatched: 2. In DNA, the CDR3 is TGTGCCAGCAGCTTGGGGGACAGTGACCAAGAGACCCAGTACTTC. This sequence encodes CASSLGDSDQETQYF.